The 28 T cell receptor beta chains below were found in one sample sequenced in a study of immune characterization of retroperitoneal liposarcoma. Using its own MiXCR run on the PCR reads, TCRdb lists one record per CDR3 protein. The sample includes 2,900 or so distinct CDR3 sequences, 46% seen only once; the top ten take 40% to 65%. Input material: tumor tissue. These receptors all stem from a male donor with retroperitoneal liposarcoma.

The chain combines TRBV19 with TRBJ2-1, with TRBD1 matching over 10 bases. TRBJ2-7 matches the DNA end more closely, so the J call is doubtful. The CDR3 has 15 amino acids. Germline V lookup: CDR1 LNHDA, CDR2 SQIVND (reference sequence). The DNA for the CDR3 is TGTGCCAGTAGTATTCTGGGACAGGGGTTGTACGAGCAGTACTTC. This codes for CASSILGQGLYEQYF.

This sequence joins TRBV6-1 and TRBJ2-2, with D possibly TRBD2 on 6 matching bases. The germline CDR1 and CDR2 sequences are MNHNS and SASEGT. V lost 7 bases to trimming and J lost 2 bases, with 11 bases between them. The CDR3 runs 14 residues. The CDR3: CASIREQNTGELFF. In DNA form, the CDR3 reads TGTGCCAGCATACGGGAGCAAAACACCGGGGAGCTGTTTTTT.

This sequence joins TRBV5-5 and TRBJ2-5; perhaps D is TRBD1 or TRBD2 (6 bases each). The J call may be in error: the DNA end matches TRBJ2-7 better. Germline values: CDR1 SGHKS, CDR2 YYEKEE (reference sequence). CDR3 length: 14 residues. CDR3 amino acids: CASSLARGHYEQYF. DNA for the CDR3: TGTGCCAGCAGCTTGGCCCGGGGGCACTACGAGCAGTACTTC.

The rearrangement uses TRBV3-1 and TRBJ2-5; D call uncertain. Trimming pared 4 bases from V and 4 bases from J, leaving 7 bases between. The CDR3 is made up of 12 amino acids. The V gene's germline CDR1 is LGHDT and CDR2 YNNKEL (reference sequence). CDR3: CASSPSVETQYF. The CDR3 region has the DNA TGTGCCAGCAGCCCCTCCGTAGAGACCCAGTACTTC.

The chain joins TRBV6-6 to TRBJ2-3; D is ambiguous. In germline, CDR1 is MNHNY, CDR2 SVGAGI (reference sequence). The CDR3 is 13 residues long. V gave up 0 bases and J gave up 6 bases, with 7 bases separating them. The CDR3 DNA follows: TGTGCCAGCAGTTACTCCCCACCGGATACGCAGTATTTT. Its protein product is CASSYSPPDTQYF.

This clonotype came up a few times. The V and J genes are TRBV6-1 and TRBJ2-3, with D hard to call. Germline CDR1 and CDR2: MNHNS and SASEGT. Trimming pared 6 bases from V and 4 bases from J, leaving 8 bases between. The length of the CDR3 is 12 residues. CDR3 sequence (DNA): TGTGCCAGCAGCAGTGTTCCAGATACGCAGTATTTT. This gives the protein CASSSVPDTQYF.

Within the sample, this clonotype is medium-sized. CDR3 sequence reads: CASRITLTSSSYEQYF. In nucleotides, the CDR3 is TGCGCCAGCAGGATAACCCTGACAAGCAGCTCCTACGAGCAGTACTTC. The gene calls are TRBV4-3 and TRBJ2-7; D remains ambiguous. Per germline, CDR1 LGHNA and CDR2 YSLEER. CDR3 length: 16 amino acids. The ends were cut back, 6 bases at V and 0 bases at J, with 18 bases in the middle.

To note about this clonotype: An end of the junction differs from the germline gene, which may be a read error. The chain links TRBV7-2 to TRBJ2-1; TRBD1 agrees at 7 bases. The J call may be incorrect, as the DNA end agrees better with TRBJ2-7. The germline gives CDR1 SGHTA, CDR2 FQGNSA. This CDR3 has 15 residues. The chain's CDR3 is CASSLAGGTIYEQYF. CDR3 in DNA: TGTGCCAGCAGCCTAGCAGGGGGAACCATCTACGAGCAGTACTTC.

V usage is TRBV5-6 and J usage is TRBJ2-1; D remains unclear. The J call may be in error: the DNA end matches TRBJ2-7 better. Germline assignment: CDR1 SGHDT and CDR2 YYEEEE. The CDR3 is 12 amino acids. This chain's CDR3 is CASSLSSYEQYF. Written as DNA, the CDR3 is TGTGCCAGCAGCCTAAGCTCCTACGAGCAGTACTTC.

Here the CDR3 reads CASSWLGYQETQFF. CDR3 in DNA: TGTGCCAGCAGCTGGTTGGGGTACCAAGAGACCCAGTTCTTC. The rearrangement uses TRBV11-1 and TRBJ2-1; D not resolved. Trimming removed 4 bases from V and 13 bases from J, with 20 bases in between. This CDR3 has 14 amino acids. Germline V lookup: CDR1 SGHAT, CDR2 FQDESV (reference sequence).

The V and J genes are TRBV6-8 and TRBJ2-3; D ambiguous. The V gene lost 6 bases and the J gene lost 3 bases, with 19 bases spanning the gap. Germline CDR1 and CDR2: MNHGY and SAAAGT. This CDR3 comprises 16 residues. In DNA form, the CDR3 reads TGTGCCAGCAGGTTAGGCGCAGTCCCCCCAACAGATACGCAGTATTTT. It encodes CASRLGAVPPTDTQYF.

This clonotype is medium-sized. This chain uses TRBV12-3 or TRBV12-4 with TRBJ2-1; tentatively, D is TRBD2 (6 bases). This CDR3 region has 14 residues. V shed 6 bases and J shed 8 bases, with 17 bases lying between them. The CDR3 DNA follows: TGTGCCAGCAGGGGGTCCGGGGGAGGAGATGAGCAGTTCTTC. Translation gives CASRGSGGGDEQFF.

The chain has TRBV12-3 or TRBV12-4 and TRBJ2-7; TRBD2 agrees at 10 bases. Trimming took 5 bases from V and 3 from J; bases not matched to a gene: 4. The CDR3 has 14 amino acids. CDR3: CASSPPSGSYEQYF. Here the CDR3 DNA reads TGTGCCAGCAGTCCACCTAGCGGGAGCTACGAGCAGTACTTC.

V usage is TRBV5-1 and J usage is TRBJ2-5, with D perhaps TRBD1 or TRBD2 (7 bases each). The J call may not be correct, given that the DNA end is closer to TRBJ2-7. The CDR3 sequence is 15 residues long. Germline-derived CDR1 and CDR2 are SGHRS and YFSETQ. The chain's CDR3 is CASSPVNRGGYEQYF. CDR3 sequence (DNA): TGCGCCAGCAGCCCCGTGAACAGGGGAGGGTACGAGCAGTACTTC.

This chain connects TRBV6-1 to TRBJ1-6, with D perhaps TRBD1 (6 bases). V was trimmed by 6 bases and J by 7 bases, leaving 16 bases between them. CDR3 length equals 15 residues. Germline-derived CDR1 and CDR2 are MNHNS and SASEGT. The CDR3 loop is CASRGVGGRNSPLHF. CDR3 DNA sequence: TGTGCCAGCAGGGGGGTGGGGGGGCGAAATTCACCCCTCCACTTT.

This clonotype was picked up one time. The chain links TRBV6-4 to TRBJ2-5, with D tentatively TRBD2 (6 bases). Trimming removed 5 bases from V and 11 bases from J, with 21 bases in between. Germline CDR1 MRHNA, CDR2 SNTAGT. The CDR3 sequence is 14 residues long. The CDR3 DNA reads TGTGCCAGCAGTCCTAGCGTTTCCTACAATGAGCAGTACTTC. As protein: CASSPSVSYNEQYF.

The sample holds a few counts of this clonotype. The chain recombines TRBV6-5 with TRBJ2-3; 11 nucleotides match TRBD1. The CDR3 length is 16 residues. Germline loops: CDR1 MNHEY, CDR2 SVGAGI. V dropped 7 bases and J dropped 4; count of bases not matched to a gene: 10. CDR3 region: CASTLFPGQGADTQYF. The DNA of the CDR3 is TGTGCCAGCACCCTTTTTCCGGGACAGGGGGCAGATACGCAGTATTTT.

CDR3 sequence: CASSYDRGDEKLFF. DNA for the CDR3: TGTGCCAGCAGCTACGACAGGGGAGATGAAAAACTGTTTTTT. The chain has TRBV7-2 and TRBJ1-4; the match to TRBD1 covers 8 bases. From germline, CDR1 is SGHTA and CDR2 FQGNSA. Trimming cost V 4 bases and J 6 bases; bases outside gene matches: 4. This CDR3 has 14 residues.

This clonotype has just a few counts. The CDR3 loop is CASKAPPQGAPVGNQPQHF. The CDR3 DNA follows: TGTGCCAGCAAAGCTCCCCCCCAGGGCGCCCCGGTGGGCAATCAGCCCCAGCATTTT. This chain links TRBV6-1 with TRBJ1-5, with D maybe TRBD1 (5 bases). Germline values: CDR1 MNHNS, CDR2 SASEGT. Between the trimmed V and J ends, which lost 7 bases and 2 bases, there was a span of 27 bases. This CDR3 has 19 amino acids.

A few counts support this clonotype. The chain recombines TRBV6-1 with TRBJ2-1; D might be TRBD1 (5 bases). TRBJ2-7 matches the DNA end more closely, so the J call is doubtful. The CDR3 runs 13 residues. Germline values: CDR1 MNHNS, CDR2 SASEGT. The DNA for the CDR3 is TGTGCCAGCAGCCCAGGGATGTCCTACGAGCAGTACTTC. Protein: CASSPGMSYEQYF.

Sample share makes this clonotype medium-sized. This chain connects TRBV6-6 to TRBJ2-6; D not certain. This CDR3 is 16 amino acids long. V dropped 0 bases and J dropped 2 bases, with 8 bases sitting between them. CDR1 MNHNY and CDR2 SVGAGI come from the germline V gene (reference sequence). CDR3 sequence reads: CASSYSVWTGANVLTF. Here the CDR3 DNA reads TGTGCCAGCAGTTACTCGGTTTGGACTGGGGCCAACGTCCTGACTTTC.

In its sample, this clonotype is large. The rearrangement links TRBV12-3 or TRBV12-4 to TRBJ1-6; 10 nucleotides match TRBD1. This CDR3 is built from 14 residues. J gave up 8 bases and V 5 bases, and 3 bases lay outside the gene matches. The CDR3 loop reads CASSPDRGYSPLHF. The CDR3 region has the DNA TGTGCCAGCAGTCCGGACAGGGGGTATTCACCCCTCCACTTT.

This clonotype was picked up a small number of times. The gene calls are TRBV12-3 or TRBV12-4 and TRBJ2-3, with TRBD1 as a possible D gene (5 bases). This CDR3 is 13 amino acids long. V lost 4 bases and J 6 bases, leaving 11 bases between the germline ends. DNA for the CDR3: TGTGCCAGCAGTTATTTTGGGGCCGATACGCAGTATTTT. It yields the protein CASSYFGADTQYF.

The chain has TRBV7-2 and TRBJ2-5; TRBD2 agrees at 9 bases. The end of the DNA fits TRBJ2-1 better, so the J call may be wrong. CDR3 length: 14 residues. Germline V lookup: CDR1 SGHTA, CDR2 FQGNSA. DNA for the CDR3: TGTGCCAGCCGACCGACTAGCGGTAACTACGAGCAGTTCTTC. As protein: CASRPTSGNYEQFF.

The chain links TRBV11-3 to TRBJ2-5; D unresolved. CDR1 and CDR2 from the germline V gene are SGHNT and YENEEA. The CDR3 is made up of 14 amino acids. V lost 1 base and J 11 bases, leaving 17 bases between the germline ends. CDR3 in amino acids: CASSLAPPRNEQYF. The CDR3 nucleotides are TGTGCCAGCAGCTTAGCCCCTCCGAGGAATGAGCAGTACTTC.

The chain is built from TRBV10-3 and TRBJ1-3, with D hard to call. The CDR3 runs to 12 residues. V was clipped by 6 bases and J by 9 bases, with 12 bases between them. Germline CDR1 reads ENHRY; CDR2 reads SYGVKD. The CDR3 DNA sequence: TGTGCCATCAGGTCCACGACGGGCACCATATATTTT. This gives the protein CAIRSTTGTIYF.

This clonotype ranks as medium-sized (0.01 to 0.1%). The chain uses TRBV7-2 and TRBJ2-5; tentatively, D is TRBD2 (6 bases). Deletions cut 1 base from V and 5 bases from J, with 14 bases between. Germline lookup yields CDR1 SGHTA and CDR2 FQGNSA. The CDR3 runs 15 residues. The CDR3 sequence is CASSLDPRGGETQYF. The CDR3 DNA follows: TGTGCCAGCAGCTTAGATCCTAGGGGAGGTGAGACCCAGTACTTC.

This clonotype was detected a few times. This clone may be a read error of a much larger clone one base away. CDR3 DNA: TGTGCCAGCAGGGGAGAGGCGGCCCGGGGGGCCCAGTTCTTC. This translates into CASRGEAARGAQFF. The rearrangement joins TRBV12-3 or TRBV12-4 to TRBJ2-1, with D possibly TRBD2 on 7 matching bases. This CDR3 spans 14 amino acids. Trimming took off 6 bases at V and 13 bases at J, with 22 bases between the two ends.